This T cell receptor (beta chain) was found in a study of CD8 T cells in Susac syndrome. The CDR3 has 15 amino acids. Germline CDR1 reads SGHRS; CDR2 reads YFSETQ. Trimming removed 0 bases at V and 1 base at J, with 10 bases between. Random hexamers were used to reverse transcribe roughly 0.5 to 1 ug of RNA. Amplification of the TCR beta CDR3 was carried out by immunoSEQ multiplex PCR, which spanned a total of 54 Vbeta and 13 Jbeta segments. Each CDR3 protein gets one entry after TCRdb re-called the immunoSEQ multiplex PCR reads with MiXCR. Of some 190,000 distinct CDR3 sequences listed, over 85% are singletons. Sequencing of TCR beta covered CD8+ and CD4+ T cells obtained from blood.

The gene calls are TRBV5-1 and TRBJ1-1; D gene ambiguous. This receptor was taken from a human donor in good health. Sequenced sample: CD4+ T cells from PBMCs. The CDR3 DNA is TGCGCCAGCAGCTTGGAGGGTAACAGGAACACTGAAGCTTTCTTT. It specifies CASSLEGNRNTEAFF.